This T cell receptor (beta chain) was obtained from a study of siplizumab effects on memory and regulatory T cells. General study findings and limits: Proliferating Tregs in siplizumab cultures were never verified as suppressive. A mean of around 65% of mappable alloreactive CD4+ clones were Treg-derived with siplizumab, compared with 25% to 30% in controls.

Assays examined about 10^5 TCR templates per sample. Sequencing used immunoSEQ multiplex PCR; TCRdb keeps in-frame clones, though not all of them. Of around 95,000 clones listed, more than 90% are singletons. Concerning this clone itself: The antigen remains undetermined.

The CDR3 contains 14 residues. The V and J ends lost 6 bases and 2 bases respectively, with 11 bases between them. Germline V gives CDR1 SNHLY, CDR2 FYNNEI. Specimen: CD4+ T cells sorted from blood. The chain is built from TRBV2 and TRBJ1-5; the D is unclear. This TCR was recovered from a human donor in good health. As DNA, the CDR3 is TGTGCCAGCAGCGGGGATTTCGGCAATCAGCCCCAGCATTTT. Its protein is CASSGDFGNQPQHF.